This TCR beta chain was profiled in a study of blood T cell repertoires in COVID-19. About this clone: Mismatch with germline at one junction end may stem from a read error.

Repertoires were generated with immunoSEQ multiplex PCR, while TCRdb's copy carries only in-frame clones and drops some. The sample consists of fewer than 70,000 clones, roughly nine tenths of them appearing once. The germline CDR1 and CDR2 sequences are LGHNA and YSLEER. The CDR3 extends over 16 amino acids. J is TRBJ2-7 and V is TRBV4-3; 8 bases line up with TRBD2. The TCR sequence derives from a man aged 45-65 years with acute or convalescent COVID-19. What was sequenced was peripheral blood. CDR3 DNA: TGCGCCAGCAGCCAAGATCCAGCGGGAGCCTCCTCCGAGCAGTACTTC. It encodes CASSQDPAGASSEQYF.